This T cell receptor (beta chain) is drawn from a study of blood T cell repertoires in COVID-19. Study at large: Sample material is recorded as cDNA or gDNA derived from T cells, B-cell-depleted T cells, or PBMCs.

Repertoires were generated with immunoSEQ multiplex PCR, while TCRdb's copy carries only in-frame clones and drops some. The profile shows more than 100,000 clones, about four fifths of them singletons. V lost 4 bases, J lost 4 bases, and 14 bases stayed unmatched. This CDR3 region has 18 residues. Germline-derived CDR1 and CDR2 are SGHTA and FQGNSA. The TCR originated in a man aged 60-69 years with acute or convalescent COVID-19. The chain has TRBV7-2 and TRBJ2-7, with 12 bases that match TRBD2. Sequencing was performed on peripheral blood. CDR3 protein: CASSSPKTLAGGLYEQYF. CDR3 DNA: TGTGCCAGCAGCTCCCCCAAAACTCTAGCGGGGGGGTTGTACGAGCAGTACTTC.